The 14 T cell receptor beta chains listed next were all sequenced from one sample in a study of T-cell memory formation after mild COVID-19. TCRdb re-called the 5' RACE reads through MiXCR, storing one row per CDR3 protein. The table has around 180,000 distinct CDR3 sequences, approximately 18% seen once; the top ten hold roughly 3.8%. Sequencing was performed on PBMCs or a T cell subset sorted from them (not recorded which). These receptors were obtained from a man between 18 and 35 years old who had mild COVID-19 (a few samples of this study predate the infection). Cell type and time point are not known.

The rearrangement links TRBV7-3 to TRBJ2-1, with 7 bases that match TRBD1. The CDR3 is 15 amino acids. The V and J ends lost 5 bases and 7 bases, in that order; junction bases with no gene match: 11. Germline V gene sequence: CDR1 SGHTA, CDR2 FQGTGA. This CDR3 reads CASSPRQGSGNEQFF. DNA for the CDR3: TGTGCCAGCAGCCCTAGACAGGGATCGGGAAATGAGCAGTTCTTC.

The table lists this clonotype with a few counts. The V gene is TRBV21-1, the J gene TRBJ1-5; the listed D gene, TRBD1, was not tested against the DNA. TRBV21-1 has pseudogene status. This CDR3 has 17 residues. This CDR3 reads CASSKVAGQGGNQPQHF. CDR3 nucleotide sequence: TGTGCCAGCAGCAAAGTAGCGGGACAGGGAGGAAACCAGCCCCAGCATTTT.

The chain employs TRBV12-3 or TRBV12-4 and TRBJ2-3; D may be TRBD1 or TRBD2 (5 bases each). Trimming cost V 4 bases and J 2 bases, with 13 bases left between them. This CDR3 comprises 15 residues. The CDR3 spells CASSSGTDFTDTQYF. The CDR3 bases are TGTGCCAGCAGTTCCGGGACGGACTTCACAGATACGCAGTATTTT.

This clonotype was observed many times. V usage is TRBV9 and J usage is TRBJ1-1, with 8 bases aligning to TRBD1. Germline trimming cut 3 bases from V and 5 bases from J; bases unmatched to any gene: 9. This CDR3 is 15 amino acids long. CDR1 is SGDLS and CDR2 is YYNGEE in the germline V gene. For the CDR3, the DNA is TGTGCCAGCAGCGCCGTCGACAGGGGTTGGACTGAAGCTTTCTTT. This encodes CASSAVDRGWTEAFF.

The chain couples TRBV20-1 to TRBJ2-3; D is unresolved. The V gene lost 3 bases and the J gene lost 1 base, with 14 bases spanning the gap. The germline V gene encodes CDR1 DFQATT and CDR2 SNEGSKA (reference sequence). The CDR3 has 15 residues. CDR3 nucleotides: TGCAGTGCTAGCCTGACGGGTGTACGCACAGATACGCAGTATTTT. Translation: CSASLTGVRTDTQYF.

This clonotype has just a few counts. The chain recombines TRBV5-4 with TRBJ2-3; D is unresolved. Germline V lookup: CDR1 SGHNT, CDR2 YYREEE (reference sequence). The CDR3 covers 13 residues. Trimming left V 0 bases short and J 5 bases short, with 7 bases between. The CDR3 loop reads CASSLDYGDTQYF. The CDR3 nucleotides read TGTGCCAGCAGCTTGGACTATGGAGATACGCAGTATTTT.

This clonotype was seen ten or more times. CDR3 in DNA: TGTGCCAGCAGCTCCGGACCCTTCCAAGAGACCCAGTACTTC. Residues: CASSSGPFQETQYF. This chain links TRBV5-6 with TRBJ2-5, with D unresolved. The CDR3 has 14 amino acids. CDR1 SGHDT and CDR2 YYEEEE come from the germline V gene. The V gene lost 3 bases and the J gene lost 1 base, with 10 bases spanning the gap.

This clonotype was counted ten times or more. The V and J genes are TRBV5-1 and TRBJ2-7; D uncertain. V lost 0 bases and J 3 bases, leaving 10 bases between the germline ends. CDR3 length equals 14 residues. Germline values: CDR1 SGHRS, CDR2 YFSETQ. The CDR3: CASSLDLSSYEQYF. CDR3 DNA sequence: TGCGCCAGCAGCTTGGACCTCTCTAGCTACGAGCAGTACTTC. Full variable domain (outside the CDR3, taken from reference TRBV5-1 and TRBJ2-7): KAGVTQTPRYLIKTRGQQVTLSCSPISGHRSVSWYQQTPGQGLQFLFEYFSETQRNKGNFPGRFSGRQFSNSRSEMNVSTLELGDSALYLCASSLDLSSYEQYFGPGTRLTVT.

This clonotype showed up just a few times. The chain has TRBV18 and TRBJ2-1; a weak D match, TRBD2 (5 bases). Germline lookup yields CDR1 KGHSH and CDR2 LQKENI. The CDR3 spans 15 residues. The V and J ends lost 0 bases and 9 bases respectively, with 15 bases between them. This CDR3 is CASSPPLPDRGEQFF. The CDR3 coding sequence is TGTGCCAGCTCACCACCGCTACCCGATCGGGGTGAGCAGTTCTTC. The variable domain in full, with the rest retrieved from reference TRBV18 and TRBJ2-1, is NAGVMQNPRHLVRRRGQEARLRCSPMKGHSHVYWYRQLPEEGLKFMVYLQKENIIDESGMPKERFSAEFPKEGPSILRIQQVVRGDSAAYFCASSPPLPDRGEQFFGPGTRLTVL.

This clonotype was counted between two and nine times. The V and J genes are TRBV7-2 and TRBJ1-2; TRBD1 matches at 7 bases. The ends lost 6 bases at V and 7 bases at J; junction bases unmatched: 11. The CDR3 spans 14 residues. In germline, CDR1 is SGHTA, CDR2 FQGNSA. The CDR3 nucleotides are TGTGCCAGCAGTCAACAGGGGCGGGGAGGTGGCTACACCTTC. Its translation: CASSQQGRGGGYTF.

This clonotype was counted ten times or more. This rearrangement joins TRBV4-3 to TRBJ2-1, with TRBD1 identical over 9 bases. The V gene end was trimmed by 6 bases and the J gene end by 6 bases; junction bases not matched to a gene: 9. CDR3 length equals 15 residues. Germline-derived CDR1 and CDR2 are LGHNA and YSLEER. CDR3 sequence: CASSPSGTGPNEQFF. The CDR3 coding sequence is TGCGCCAGCAGTCCCTCCGGGACAGGGCCCAATGAGCAGTTCTTC.

The chain couples TRBV6-2 or TRBV6-3 to TRBJ1-5; perhaps TRBD1 as D (5 bases). Trimming removed 0 bases at V and 7 bases at J, with 13 bases between. The V gene's germline CDR1 is MNHEY and CDR2 SVGEGT. The CDR3 length is 15 residues. CDR3 residues: CASSYSSNPGQPQHF. The CDR3 DNA reads TGTGCCAGCAGTTACTCGAGTAACCCAGGGCAGCCCCAGCATTTT.

The chain couples TRBV19 to TRBJ1-2; 9 positions match TRBD1. After removal of 5 bases from V and 3 bases from J, the junction contained 4 bases not matched to a gene. This CDR3 contains 14 residues. Germline CDR1 reads LNHDA; CDR2 reads SQIVND (reference sequence). The CDR3 DNA reads as TGTGCCAGTAGTGCTACAGGGGGCGACTATGGCTACACCTTC. Protein: CASSATGGDYGYTF. Supplemented by reference TRBV19 and TRBJ1-2, the full variable domain reads DGGITQSPKYLFRKEGQNVTLSCEQNLNHDAMYWYRQDPGQGLRLIYYSQIVNDFQKGDIAEGYSVSREKKESFPLTVTSAQKNPTAFYLCASSATGGDYGYTFGSGTRLTVV.

The sample holds many counts of this clonotype. The DNA for the CDR3 is TGTGCCAGCAGCCAAGAGCCGGGACTGTACTCCTACGAGCAGTACTTC. Translating it yields CASSQEPGLYSYEQYF. The J gene is TRBJ2-7, the V gene TRBV4-2; D may be TRBD2 (6 bases). V lost 0 bases and J 0 bases, leaving 12 bases between the germline ends. Germline values: CDR1 LGHNA, CDR2 YNFKEQ. The CDR3 has 16 amino acids.